This T cell receptor (beta chain) was documented in a study of patients and donors after allogeneic stem cell transplantation (dated by TCRdb to 2018 to 2020). The sample holds many counts of this clonotype. No cognate antigen has been identified for it. Per-nucleotide qualities are absent, and no much larger clonotype sits a single base away. Preparation of the library involved RT-PCR. The run used a NextSeq 550. TCRdb passed the public sequencing reads through fastp at Q25 and MiXCR, retaining productive beta sequences. Each entry merges the rows of one CDR3 protein and shows their most common DNA and genes. The sample profile shows about 4,000 distinct CDR3 sequences; around 16% of them were found once. Jointly, the top ten make up roughly 80% of the sample. The TCR originated in a human donor who was either an allogeneic HSCT recipient or a stem cell or donor lymphocyte infusion donor (not recorded which). It is not recorded whose cells these are; they may come from a transplant donor. The material sequenced was blood, either unsorted or a sorted T cell fraction (not recorded which).

The CDR3 loop reads CASSQDYRALHF. The DNA sequence is given as TGTGCCAGCAGCCAAGATTACAGGGCGCTCCACTTT. The chain was built from TRBV14 and TRBJ1-6, and possibly TRBD1, on 6 matching bases. CDR1 and CDR2 are read off the germline V gene as SGHDN and FVKESK. Spanning cysteine to phenylalanine, the CDR3 consists of 12 amino acids. Just the 36-base CDR3 DNA is kept, in frame starting at base 1. V drops 0 bases and J drops 16 bases, leaving 10 bases in between.